The present T cell receptor beta chain was sequenced within a study of blood T cells in healthy people across ages. Overall study findings and caveats: Naive T cell percentage showed a strong correlation with the diversity of TCR beta.

With regard to this clonotype: No antigen is known for it.

The V gene's germline CDR1 is MRHNA and CDR2 SNTAGT. V was clipped by 5 bases and J by 1 base; unmatched bases: 4. This CDR3 has 16 residues. A second PCR of about 7 to 11 cycles used a sample-barcoded 5' primer and a J-beta primer mix. TCRdb redid the calling of the 5' RACE reads with MiXCR, one entry per CDR3 protein. The sample has just over 800,000 distinct CDR3 sequences, less than 80% seen once. The source material was blood. This receptor was identified in a man aged 25 to 40 in good health. This rearrangement joins TRBV6-4 to TRBJ2-6, with TRBD1 matching 8 bases. For the CDR3, the DNA is TGTGCCAGCAGTACAGGGGGTGCTTCTGGGGCCAACGTCCTGACTTTC. It is translated as CASSTGGASGANVLTF.